This TCR beta chain was identified during a study of cytomegalovirus exposure and HLA in healthy donors. The germline V and J ends were trimmed by 5 bases and 2 bases, with 19 bases remaining between them. Germline CDR1 is SGHNT and CDR2 is YENEEA. CDR3 length: 17 amino acids. In the PCR, 60 Vbeta and 13 Jbeta primers were used. TCRdb's copy holds only in-frame clones and misses some; the assay was immunoSEQ multiplex PCR. The sample has fewer than 140,000 clones; 65% to 80% are singletons. Material for sequencing was PBMCs. This receptor was identified in a man in his fifties or sixties in good health and CMV-seronegative. This rearrangement joins TRBV11-3 to TRBJ1-5; the D gene is possibly TRBD1 (6 bases). CDR3 sequence (DNA): TGTGCCAGCAGCCGAAAGTTCTTCAGGGGAGGCAATCAGCCCCAGCATTTT. Amino acids: CASSRKFFRGGNQPQHF.